The 25 T cell receptor beta chains reported below all come from one sample, sequenced in a study of CD8 T cells in Susac syndrome. Random hexamers were used to reverse transcribe an amount of roughly 0.45 to 1 ug RNA. TCRdb used MiXCR to reprocess the immunoSEQ multiplex PCR reads, holding one entry per CDR3 protein. The sample shows a few hundred thousand distinct CDR3 sequences, over 90% of them seen only once. The specimen was CD4+ T cells from PBMCs. Receptor source: a human donor with multiple sclerosis.

The J gene is TRBJ2-1, the V gene TRBV6-1; TRBD1 is a possible D gene (6 bases). The germline V gene encodes CDR1 MNHNS and CDR2 SASEGT. This CDR3 contains 13 residues. With 0 bases removed from V and 12 bases from J, the gap between germline ends came to 12 bases. The CDR3 loop reads CASSEARGGGQFF. The CDR3 DNA reads TGTGCCAGCAGTGAAGCCAGGGGTGGAGGGCAGTTCTTC.

The chain carries TRBV6-5 and TRBJ1-2; 10 positions match TRBD1. This CDR3 region has 12 residues. The germline V gene encodes CDR1 MNHEY and CDR2 SVGAGI. With 2 bases clipped from V and 13 bases from J, the junction kept 4 bases outside the gene matches. CDR3: CASSYMTGGLTF. CDR3 bases: TGTGCCAGCAGTTACATGACAGGGGGCCTCACCTTC.

V gene TRBV30 combines with J gene TRBJ1-1; D is undetermined. The CDR3 spans 12 residues. V lost 4 bases and J 5 bases, leaving 11 bases between the germline ends. Germline-derived CDR1 and CDR2 are GTSNPN and SVGIG (reference sequence). CDR3 nucleotide sequence: TGTGCCTGGAAGGCAGAGGAAACTGAAGCTTTCTTT. This gives the protein CAWKAEETEAFF.

The genes are TRBV3-1 and TRBJ2-5, with a weak D call TRBD2 (6 bases). CDR3 length equals 16 residues. Trimming removed 0 bases from V and 1 base from J, with 12 bases in between. Germline CDR1 reads LGHDT; CDR2 reads YNNKEL (reference sequence). CDR3 sequence reads: CASSQDPAGIQETQYF. The CDR3 nucleotides are TGTGCCAGCAGCCAAGATCCGGCGGGGATCCAAGAGACCCAGTACTTC.

The chain links TRBV13 to TRBJ2-5, with a possible D match to TRBD1 (6 bases). Looked up from germline, CDR1 is PRHDT and CDR2 is FYEKMQ (reference sequence). This CDR3 comprises 17 residues. V was clipped by 3 bases and J by 5 bases, with 22 bases between them. The DNA of the CDR3 is TGTGCCAGCAGCTTGGGGGCGGCAGGGAAGATAACTGAGACCCAGTACTTC. It encodes CASSLGAAGKITETQYF.

This chain joins TRBV9 and TRBJ2-7; TRBD1 agrees at 9 bases. With V trimmed by 3 bases and J by 3 bases, 1 base remained unmatched. Germline V CDR1 and CDR2: SGDLS, YYNGEE. The CDR3 has 13 residues. CDR3 sequence reads: CASSGGQGYEQYF. CDR3 bases: TGTGCCAGCAGCGGGGGACAGGGCTACGAGCAGTACTTC.

This clonotype showed up just a few times. The chain joins TRBV12-3 or TRBV12-4 to TRBJ2-5; D remains unclear. The CDR3 runs to 12 residues. V lost 4 bases to trimming and J lost 2 bases, with 5 bases between them. The CDR3 coding sequence is TGTGCCAGCAGTTCTAGTCAAGAGACCCAGTACTTC. Protein: CASSSSQETQYF.

The J gene is TRBJ1-1, the V gene TRBV3-1; TRBD1 matches 7 bases. Per the germline V gene, CDR1 is LGHDT and CDR2 is YNNKEL (reference sequence). The V and J ends lost 5 bases and 7 bases, in that order; junction bases with no gene match: 4. This CDR3 region has 12 residues. CDR3: CASSAQGVEAFF. The CDR3 DNA reads TGTGCCAGCAGCGCGCAGGGGGTTGAAGCTTTCTTT.

V is TRBV3-1 and J is TRBJ1-1, with D unclear. The CDR3 spans 12 residues. The germline gives CDR1 LGHDT, CDR2 YNNKEL (reference sequence). Trimming shortened V by 5 bases and J by 3 bases, and 7 bases separated the two germline ends. The CDR3 nucleotides are TGTGCCAGCAGCTTCTTGGACACTGAAGCTTTCTTT. Protein product: CASSFLDTEAFF.

There are a few counts of this clonotype. The rearrangement joins TRBV30 to TRBJ1-2; possibly TRBD1 for D (5 bases). Per germline, CDR1 GTSNPN and CDR2 SVGIG (reference sequence). This CDR3 has 13 residues. The ends were cut back, 3 bases at V and 3 bases at J, with 11 bases in the middle. The CDR3 sequence is CAWSAGGDYGYTF. The CDR3 nucleotides are TGTGCCTGGAGCGCGGGAGGGGACTATGGCTACACCTTC.

About this clonotype itself: One end of the junction fails to match germline, which may point to a read error. J is TRBJ2-7 and V is TRBV6-5; possibly TRBD1 for D (6 bases). The CDR3 totals 16 residues. Germline CDR1 is MNHEY and CDR2 is SVGAGI. The CDR3 spells CASGYPPGHPSYEQYF. Here the CDR3 DNA reads TGTGCCAGCGGTTACCCTCCGGGACACCCATCCTACGAGCAGTACTTC.

The rearrangement links TRBV30 to TRBJ1-1; 7 bases agree with TRBD1. From germline, CDR1 is GTSNPN and CDR2 SVGIG (reference sequence). This CDR3 region has 12 residues. V shed 3 bases and J 5 bases; nucleotides not matched to a gene: 3. Here the CDR3 DNA reads TGTGCCTGGAGGGCACAGGGGACTGAAGCTTTCTTT. Translated: CAWRAQGTEAFF.

This chain uses TRBV27 with TRBJ2-3; D ambiguous. Trimming cost V 5 bases and J 3 bases, with 12 bases left between them. Looked up from germline, CDR1 is MNHEY and CDR2 is SMNVEV (reference sequence). The CDR3 length is 14 residues. The CDR3 loop reads CASSPPGGTDTQYF. The CDR3 DNA follows: TGTGCCAGCAGTCCTCCCGGTGGGACAGATACGCAGTATTTT.

In this sample, this clonotype turned up once. The chain recombines TRBV3-1 with TRBJ2-7, with TRBD1 identical over 9 bases. Germline V gives CDR1 LGHDT, CDR2 YNNKEL (reference sequence). CDR3 size: 15 residues. With V trimmed by 6 bases and J by 1 base, 7 bases remained unmatched. The CDR3 is CASSTAGTGSYEQYF. As DNA, the CDR3 is TGTGCCAGCAGTACCGCCGGGACAGGGTCCTACGAGCAGTACTTC.

This rearrangement joins TRBV14 to TRBJ2-3; 7 bases map to TRBD1. The CDR3 is 13 residues long. CDR1 and CDR2 from the germline V gene are SGHDN and FVKESK. Losses at the gene ends were 2 bases for V and 11 bases for J; bases not matched to a gene: 7. The CDR3 protein is CASSQLDRAVQYF. The CDR3, as DNA: TGTGCCAGCAGCCAACTAGACAGGGCCGTGCAGTATTTT.

V usage is TRBV12-3 or TRBV12-4 and J usage is TRBJ2-2; 10 positions match TRBD1. The CDR3 has 15 amino acids. The junction had 0 bases not matched to a gene; V was cut back by 1 base and J by 4 bases. In DNA form, the CDR3 reads TGTGCCAGCAGTTTAGGACAGGGGGCCACCGGGGAGCTGTTTTTT. Its translation is CASSLGQGATGELFF.

CDR3 nucleotides: TGCAGTGCCCAGCCGTGGGGGCGGAACACTGAAGCTTTCTTT. Translated, it gives CSAQPWGRNTEAFF. V usage is TRBV20-1 and J usage is TRBJ1-1; a weak D match, TRBD1 (6 bases). Germline CDR1 DFQATT, CDR2 SNEGSKA (reference sequence). This CDR3 contains 14 residues. Between the trimmed V and J ends, which lost 6 bases and 1 base, there was a span of 15 bases.

This clonotype was seen a single time. This rearrangement joins TRBV27 to TRBJ2-1; D is possibly TRBD1 (6 bases). The CDR3 runs to 15 residues. Trimming left V 5 bases short and J 5 bases short, with 16 bases between. Germline CDR1 reads MNHEY; CDR2 reads SMNVEV (reference sequence). CDR3 sequence: CASSLPRQGNNEQFF. The CDR3, as DNA: TGTGCCAGCAGTCTCCCTCGTCAGGGGAACAATGAGCAGTTCTTC.

The chain carries TRBV10-3 and TRBJ2-7, with D uncertain. CDR1 is ENHRY, CDR2 SYGVKD, per germline. The CDR3 extends over 12 amino acids. V lost 8 bases to trimming and J lost 2 bases, with 10 bases between them. The CDR3 here is CAISQTPYEQYV. The DNA for the CDR3 is TGTGCCATCTCTCAAACTCCCTACGAGCAGTACGTC.

The CDR3 nucleotides read TGTGCCAGCTCACCACGGGACAGCAGCGAGACCCAGTACTTC. Its translation is CASSPRDSSETQYF. V and J are TRBV18 and TRBJ2-5, with TRBD1 matching over 7 bases. The V gene's germline CDR1 is KGHSH and CDR2 LQKENI. The CDR3 runs 14 residues. The trim removed 1 base at V and 5 bases at J, leaving 4 bases unmatched.

This chain connects TRBV9 to TRBJ2-3, with a tentative D call TRBD2 (5 bases). Trimming left V 4 bases short and J 1 base short, with 10 bases between. Germline V CDR1 and CDR2: SGDLS, YYNGEE. CDR3 length: 14 residues. This CDR3 reads CASSPQRRTDTQYF. CDR3 nucleotide sequence: TGTGCCAGCAGCCCACAGCGGCGCACAGATACGCAGTATTTT.

The chain joins TRBV30 to TRBJ1-2; TRBD1 aligns across 10 bases. The V and J ends lost 5 bases and 4 bases, in that order; junction bases with no gene match: 7. Germline values: CDR1 GTSNPN, CDR2 SVGIG (reference sequence). The length of the CDR3 is 14 residues. The CDR3 DNA is TGTGCCTGGCAGACAGGGGGCCGGAGCTATGGCTACACCTTC. As protein: CAWQTGGRSYGYTF.

The chain is built from TRBV30 and TRBJ2-3; no clear D. The CDR3 consists of 12 residues. Germline CDR1 GTSNPN, CDR2 SVGIG (reference sequence). Trimming removed 2 bases at V and 0 bases at J, with 3 bases between. The CDR3 sequence is CAWSRSTDTQYF. The CDR3 region has the DNA TGTGCCTGGAGTCGCAGCACAGATACGCAGTATTTT.

This rearrangement joins TRBV6-6 to TRBJ1-5, with a weak D call TRBD1 (5 bases). Trimming took off 3 bases at V and 7 bases at J, with 10 bases between the two ends. CDR1 MNHNY and CDR2 SVGAGI come from the germline V gene (reference sequence). The CDR3 has 13 residues. CDR3 region: CASSYSGEQPQHF. The CDR3, as DNA: TGTGCCAGCAGTTATTCGGGGGAACAGCCCCAGCATTTT.

The chain has TRBV25-1 and TRBJ1-2; tentative D call: TRBD1 (6 bases). The germline V gene encodes CDR1 MGHDK and CDR2 SYGVNS. The V end lost 2 bases, the J end lost 5 bases, and 12 bases lay between the germline ends. The CDR3 sequence is 14 residues long. The CDR3, as DNA: TGTGCCAGCAGTGAAACAGGGACCTCGTATGGCTACACCTTC. Protein sequence: CASSETGTSYGYTF.